This TCR beta chain was sequenced during a study of blood T cells in healthy people across ages. Whole-study findings and limits: Compared with aged donors, long-lived donors showed fewer expanded clones, suggesting selection. Researchers deemed the diversity estimates from one million T cells underestimates.

Each donor's blood draw was around 9.1 milliliters of peripheral blood. A second PCR, run for about 6 to 11 cycles, used a sample-barcoded 5' primer plus a J-beta primer mix. TCRdb fed the 5' RACE reads into MiXCR, producing one record per CDR3 protein. This table holds about 930,000 distinct CDR3 sequences, 25% to 30% found once. This clonotype was recorded many times. Its antigen is as yet unknown. These data were also reused for a study on T cells of mothers and their children. That publication notes: Second-PCR amplification with M1S added sample barcodes and 2-4 random nucleotides.

The sample comprised blood. This TCR was sampled from a woman in her 40s in good health.

The CDR3 DNA reads TGCAGTGCTCCTCGGCATGACGAAGCCAAAAACATTCAGTACTTC. It is translated as CSAPRHDEAKNIQYF. The chain joins TRBV20-1 to TRBJ2-4; D is ambiguous. The CDR3 runs 15 residues. The germline gives CDR1 DFQATT, CDR2 SNEGSKA (reference sequence). Trimming left V 5 bases short and J 0 bases short, with 14 bases between.